One T cell receptor (beta chain) is described in this entry. This clonotype occurred many times. The clone's antigen remains unknown. Per-base qualities were not stored, and no clone one base away is much larger. The germline V gene (reference sequence) sets CDR1 to MNHEY and CDR2 to SMNVEV. The V and J ends are trimmed by 1 base and 1 base, leaving 16 bases between them. The CDR3 has 18 amino acids, counting the end cysteine and phenylalanine. CDR3 DNA only is kept here, 54 bases in frame from base 1. The sample's time point label, decoded: before trial treatment. The donors took part in RACIN, a single-arm, phase I, dose-escalation trial that combined nivolumab, ipilimumab, aspirin, low-dose cyclophosphamide and low-dose radiotherapy. To be eligible, a patient needed to have an advanced solid tumor that was TIL-negative. This entry comes from a study of low-dose radiotherapy and immunotherapy resistance in tumors (dated by TCRdb to about 2022). Background for the entire study: Cohort 1 received 0.5 Gy per fraction every 2 weeks, with a prescribed total PTV dose of 6.5 Gy. Patients in Cohort 2 were given 1 Gy per fraction every two weeks, for a total of 13 Gy across 26 weeks. Patients were given nivolumab as a 240 mg flat dose every two weeks and ipilimumab at 1 mg/kg every six weeks, with both drugs delivered intravenously. Cyclophosphamide 200 mg/m2 was given intravenously every two weeks, one day before each radiation and immunotherapy administration. Patients took aspirin 300 mg orally once daily for four cycles, starting on cycle 1 day 1. Randomization of trial participants into treatment groups was not performed. Eight patients were included in the translational analysis, namely three from the first dose cohort plus the first five from the second dose cohort.

The instrument was an Illumina HiSeq 2500. To make first-strand cDNA, Superscript III was used along with a set of TRAV- and TRBV-specific primers so that both the TCRalpha and TCRbeta chains were covered. A roughly 20-cycle PCR with Phusion amplified the TCRs, pairing a constant-region primer with the adapter that was attached to the V primers. Isolated mRNA was amplified with the MessageAmp II aRNA Amplification Kit, using a roughly 16-hour in vitro transcription at 37°C. The Dynabeads mRNA DIRECT Purification Kit was used to isolate the mRNA for TCR sequencing. Indexed Illumina adapters were added in a second 25-cycle Phusion PCR, and the resulting products were purified with AMPure XP beads. From the authors' description of their analysis: Custom Perl scripts were used to pool TCR sequences that encoded the same protein, to remove out-of-frame sequences, and to calculate the abundance of each clonotype. Any TCR sequence supported by only a single read was excluded from analysis. Repertoire metrics included Shannon entropy, Gini index, clonality, richness, and frequency of TCRs shared between repertoires. TCRdb's own reprocessing of the public reads used fastp at Q25 and MiXCR and kept productive beta chains. Rows with one shared CDR3 protein collapse into an entry with the most common genes and DNA. The V and J calls and clone size come from TCRdb's table, not from the authors' own analysis. For this sample the table gives more than 50,000 distinct CDR3 sequences, of which approximately 25% were detected only once. The ten largest clones take up about 7% of the sample.

The chain joins TRBV27 to TRBJ2-2; the D gene is perhaps TRBD1, on 6 matching bases. The sequences come from PBMCs, collected before treatment. This receptor was identified in a male donor with rectosigmoid adenocarcinoma. The CDR3 corresponds to CASSLWFSGRGNTGELFF. The sequenced DNA is TGTGCCAGCAGTTTATGGTTCTCTGGCAGGGGGAACACCGGGGAGCTGTTTTTT.